This entry concerns a single TCR beta chain. As yet, its antigen is unknown. The TCR alpha and TCR beta cDNA libraries, bearing sample barcodes and UMIs, were generated by 5'RACE using constant-segment primers. TCRdb called the 5' RACE reads again in MiXCR, with one record for every CDR3 protein. The repertoire consists of around 530,000 distinct CDR3 sequences, with about 22% occurring once and the leading ten covering 7.5% to 9.5%. The sample belongs to a study of T-cell memory formation after mild COVID-19. Study as a whole: Clusters were largely donor specific.

This CDR3 has 14 amino acids. Germline loops: CDR1 MDHEN, CDR2 SYDVKM. The V end lost 5 bases, the J end lost 5 bases, and 16 bases lay between the germline ends. Study-wide points: Nothing showed for sure that second-wave clones peaking on day 37 were SARS-CoV-2 specific. CD4/CD8 balance characterized clones contracting day 15 to 85, and CD4+ skew characterized later expanders.

The chain couples TRBV28 to TRBJ2-7, with D hard to call. This receptor was identified in an adult woman who had mild COVID-19 (a few samples of this study predate the infection). Cell type and time point are not known. The sequencing input was PBMCs or a T cell subset sorted from them (not recorded which). Here the CDR3 reads CASSTFRRPHEQYF. For the CDR3, the DNA is TGTGCCAGCAGTACCTTTAGGCGTCCACACGAGCAGTACTTC.